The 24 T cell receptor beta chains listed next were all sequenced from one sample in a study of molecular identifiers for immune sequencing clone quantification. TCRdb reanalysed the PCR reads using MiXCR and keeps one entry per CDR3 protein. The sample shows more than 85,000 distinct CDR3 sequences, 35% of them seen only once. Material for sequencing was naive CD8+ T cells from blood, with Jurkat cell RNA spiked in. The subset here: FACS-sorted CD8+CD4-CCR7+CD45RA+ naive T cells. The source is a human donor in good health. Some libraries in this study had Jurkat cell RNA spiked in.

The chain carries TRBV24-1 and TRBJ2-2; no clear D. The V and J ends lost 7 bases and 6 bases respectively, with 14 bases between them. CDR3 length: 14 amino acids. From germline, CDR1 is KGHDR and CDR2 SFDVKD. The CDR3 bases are TGTGCCACCAGCCACATAGACTCCCCCGGGGAGCTGTTTTTT. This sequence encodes CATSHIDSPGELFF.

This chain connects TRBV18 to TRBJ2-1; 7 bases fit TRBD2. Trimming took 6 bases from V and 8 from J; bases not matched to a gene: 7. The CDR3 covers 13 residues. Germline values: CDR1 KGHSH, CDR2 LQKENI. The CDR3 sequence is CASSPTSLDEQFF. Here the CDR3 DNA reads TGTGCCAGCTCTCCGACTAGCCTCGATGAGCAGTTCTTC.

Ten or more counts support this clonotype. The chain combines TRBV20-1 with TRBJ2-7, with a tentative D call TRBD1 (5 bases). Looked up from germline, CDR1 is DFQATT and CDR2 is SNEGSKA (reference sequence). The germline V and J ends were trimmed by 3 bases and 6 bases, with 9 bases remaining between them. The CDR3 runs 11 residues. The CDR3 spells CSASTGSEQYF. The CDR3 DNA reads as TGCAGTGCTAGTACAGGAAGCGAGCAGTACTTC.

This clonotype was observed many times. CDR3 sequence: CASNIAPDQPQHF. In DNA, the CDR3 is TGTGCCAGCAACATCGCGCCCGATCAGCCCCAGCATTTT. The chain has TRBV7-9 and TRBJ1-5; D uncertain. Trimming shortened V by 7 bases and J by 5 bases, and 12 bases separated the two germline ends. This CDR3 is built from 13 residues. Per germline, CDR1 SEHNR and CDR2 FQNEAQ (reference sequence).

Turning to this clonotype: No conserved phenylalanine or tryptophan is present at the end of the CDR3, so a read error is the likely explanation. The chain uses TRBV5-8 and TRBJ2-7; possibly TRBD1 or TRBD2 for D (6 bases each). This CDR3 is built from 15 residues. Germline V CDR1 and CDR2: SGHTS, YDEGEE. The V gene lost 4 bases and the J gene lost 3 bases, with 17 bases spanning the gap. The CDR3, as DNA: TGTGCCAGCAGCGGGGGCCCGGGGGTCAGCTACGAGCAGTACTCC. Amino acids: CASSGGPGVSYEQYS.

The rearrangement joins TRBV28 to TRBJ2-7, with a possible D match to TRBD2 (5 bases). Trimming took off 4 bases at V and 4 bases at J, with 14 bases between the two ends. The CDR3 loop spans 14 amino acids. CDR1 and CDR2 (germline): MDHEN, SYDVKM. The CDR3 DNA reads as TGTGCCAGCAGTTCCCCGGGGTGTATGTACGAGCAGTACTTC. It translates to CASSSPGCMYEQYF.

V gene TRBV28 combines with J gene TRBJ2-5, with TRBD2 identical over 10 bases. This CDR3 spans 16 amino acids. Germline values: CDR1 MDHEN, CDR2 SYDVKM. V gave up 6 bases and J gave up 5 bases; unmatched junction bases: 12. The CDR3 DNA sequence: TGTGCCAGCAGCCCTTTCCTAGCGGGGGCGGGCGAGACCCAGTACTTC. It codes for CASSPFLAGAGETQYF.

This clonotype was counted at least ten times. The DNA of the CDR3 is TGTGCCAGCAGTTTATTCGGTGTAGATACGCAGTATTTT. Amino acids: CASSLFGVDTQYF. The chain carries TRBV28 and TRBJ2-3, with D hard to call. The CDR3 length is 13 residues. Looked up from germline, CDR1 is MDHEN and CDR2 is SYDVKM. The V end was cut by 1 base, the J end by 5 bases, with 7 bases between.

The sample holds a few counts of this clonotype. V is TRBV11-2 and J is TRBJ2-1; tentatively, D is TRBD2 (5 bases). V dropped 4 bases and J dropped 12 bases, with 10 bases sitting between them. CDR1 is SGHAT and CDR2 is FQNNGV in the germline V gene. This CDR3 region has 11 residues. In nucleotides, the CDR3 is TGTGCCAGCAGCTCTAGCCCTGGGCAGTTCTTC. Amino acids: CASSSSPGQFF.

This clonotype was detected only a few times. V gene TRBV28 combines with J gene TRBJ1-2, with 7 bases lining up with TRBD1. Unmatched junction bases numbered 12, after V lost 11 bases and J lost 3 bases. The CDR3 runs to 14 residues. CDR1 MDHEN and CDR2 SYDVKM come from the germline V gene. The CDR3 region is CAGTNTGAHYGYTF. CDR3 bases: TGTGCCGGCACGAACACAGGGGCGCACTATGGCTACACCTTC.

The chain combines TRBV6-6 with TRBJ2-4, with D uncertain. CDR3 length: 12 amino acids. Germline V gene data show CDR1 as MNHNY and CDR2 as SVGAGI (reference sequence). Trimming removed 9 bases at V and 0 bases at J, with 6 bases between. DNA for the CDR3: TGTGCCAGTCTAGGAGCCAAAAACATTCAGTACTTC. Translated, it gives CASLGAKNIQYF.

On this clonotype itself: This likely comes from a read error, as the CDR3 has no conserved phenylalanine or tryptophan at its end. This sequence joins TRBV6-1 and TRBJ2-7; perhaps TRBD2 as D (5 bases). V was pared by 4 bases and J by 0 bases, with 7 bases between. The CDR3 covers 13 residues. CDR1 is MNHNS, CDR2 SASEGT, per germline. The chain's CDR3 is CASSGLASYEQYL. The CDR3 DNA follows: TGTGCCAGCAGTGGTCTAGCCTCCTACGAGCAGTACCTC.

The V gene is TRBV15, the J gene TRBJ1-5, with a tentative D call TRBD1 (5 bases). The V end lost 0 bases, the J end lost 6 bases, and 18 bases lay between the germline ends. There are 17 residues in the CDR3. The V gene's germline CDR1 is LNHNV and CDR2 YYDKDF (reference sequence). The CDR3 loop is CATSRDLFQGFSQPQHF. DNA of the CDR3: TGTGCCACCAGCAGAGATCTCTTCCAGGGTTTCTCTCAGCCCCAGCATTTT.

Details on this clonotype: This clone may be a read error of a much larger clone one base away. The CDR3 reads CASSQVRQMNTGELFF. The DNA for the CDR3 is TGTGCCAGCAGCCAAGTTCGTCAGATGAACACCGGGGAGCTGTTTTTT. The chain carries TRBV14 and TRBJ2-2; unclear D gene. Trimming stripped 1 base from V and 1 base from J, with 10 bases between. Per germline, CDR1 SGHDN and CDR2 FVKESK. The length of the CDR3 is 16 residues.

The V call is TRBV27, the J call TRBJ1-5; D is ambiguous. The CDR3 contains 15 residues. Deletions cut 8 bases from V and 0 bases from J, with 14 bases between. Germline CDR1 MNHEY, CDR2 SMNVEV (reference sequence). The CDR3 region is CASSLYSDSNQPQHF. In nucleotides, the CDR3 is TGTGCCAGCTCTCTCTACAGTGATAGCAATCAGCCCCAGCATTTT.

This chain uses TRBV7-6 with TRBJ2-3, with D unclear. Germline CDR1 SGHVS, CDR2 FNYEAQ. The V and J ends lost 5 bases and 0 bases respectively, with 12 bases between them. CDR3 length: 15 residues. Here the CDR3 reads CASSPKTSSTDTQYF. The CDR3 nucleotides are TGTGCCAGCAGCCCGAAGACTTCTAGCACAGATACGCAGTATTTT. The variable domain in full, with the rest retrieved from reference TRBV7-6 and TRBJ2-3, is GAGVSQSPRYKVTKRGQDVALRCDPISGHVSLYWYRQALGQGPEFLTYFNYEAQQDKSGLPNDRFSAERPEGSISTLTIQRTEQRDSAMYRCASSPKTSSTDTQYFGPGTRLTVL.

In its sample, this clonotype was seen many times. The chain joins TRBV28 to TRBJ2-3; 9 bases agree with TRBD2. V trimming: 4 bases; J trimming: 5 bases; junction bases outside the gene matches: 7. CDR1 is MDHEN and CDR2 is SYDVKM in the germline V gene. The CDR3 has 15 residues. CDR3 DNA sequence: TGTGCCAGCAGTTCTATAGCGGGAGATAGAGATACGCAGTATTTT. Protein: CASSSIAGDRDTQYF.

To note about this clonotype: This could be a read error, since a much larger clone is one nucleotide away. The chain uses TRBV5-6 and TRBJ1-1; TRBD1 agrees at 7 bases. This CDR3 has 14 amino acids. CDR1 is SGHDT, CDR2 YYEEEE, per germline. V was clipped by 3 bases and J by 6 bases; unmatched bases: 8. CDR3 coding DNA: TGTGCCAGCAGCTGGGGACAGCCCAACGCTGAAGCTTTCTTT. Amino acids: CASSWGQPNAEAFF.

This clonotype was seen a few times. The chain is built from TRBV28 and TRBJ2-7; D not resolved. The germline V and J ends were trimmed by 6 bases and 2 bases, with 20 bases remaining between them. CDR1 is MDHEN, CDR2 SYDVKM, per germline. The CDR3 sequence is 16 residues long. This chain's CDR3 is CASSSLGDAHTYEQYF. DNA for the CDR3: TGTGCCAGCAGCTCTCTTGGAGACGCACACACCTACGAGCAGTACTTC.

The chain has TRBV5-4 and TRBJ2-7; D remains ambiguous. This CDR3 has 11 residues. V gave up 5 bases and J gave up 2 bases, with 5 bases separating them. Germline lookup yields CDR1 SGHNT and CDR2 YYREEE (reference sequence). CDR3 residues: CASRRAYEQYF. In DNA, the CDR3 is TGTGCCAGCAGACGCGCCTACGAGCAGTACTTC.

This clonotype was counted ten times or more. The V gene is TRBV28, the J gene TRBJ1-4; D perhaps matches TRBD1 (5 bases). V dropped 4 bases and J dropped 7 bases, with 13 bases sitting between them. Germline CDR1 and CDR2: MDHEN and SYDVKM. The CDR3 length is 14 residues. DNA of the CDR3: TGTGCCAGCAGTTGGGGGGAGAGAGGTGAAAAACTGTTTTTT. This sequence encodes CASSWGERGEKLFF.

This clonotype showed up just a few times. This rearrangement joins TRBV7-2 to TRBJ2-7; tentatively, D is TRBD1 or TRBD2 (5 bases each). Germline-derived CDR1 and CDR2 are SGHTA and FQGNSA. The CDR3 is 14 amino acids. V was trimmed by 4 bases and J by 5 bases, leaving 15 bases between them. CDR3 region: CASSYRPGLDEQYF. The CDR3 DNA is TGTGCCAGCAGCTACCGGCCGGGGCTAGACGAGCAGTACTTC. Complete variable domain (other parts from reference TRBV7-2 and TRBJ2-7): GAGVSQSPSNKVTEKGKDVELRCDPISGHTALYWYRQSLGQGLEFLIYFQGNSAPDKSGLPSDRFSAERTGGSVSTLTIQRTQQEDSAVYLCASSYRPGLDEQYFGPGTRLTVT.

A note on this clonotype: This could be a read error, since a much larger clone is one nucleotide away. In nucleotides, the CDR3 is TGTGCCAGCAGCTTAGCGTTTGGGGTTCCTGGGGCCAACGTCCTGACTTTC. Its translation: CASSLAFGVPGANVLTF. The gene calls are TRBV7-9 and TRBJ2-6, with D unresolved. The CDR3 loop spans 17 amino acids. Germline assignment: CDR1 SEHNR and CDR2 FQNEAQ (reference sequence). Deletions cut 0 bases from V and 2 bases from J, with 11 bases between.

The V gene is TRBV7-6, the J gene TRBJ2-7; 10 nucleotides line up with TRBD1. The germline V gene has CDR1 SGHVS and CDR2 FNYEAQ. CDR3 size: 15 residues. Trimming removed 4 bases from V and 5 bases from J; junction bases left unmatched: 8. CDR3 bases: TGTGCCAGCAGCTCGACGACAGGGGGCACCCACGAGCAGTACTTC. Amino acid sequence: CASSSTTGGTHEQYF.